This TCR beta chain is drawn from a study of blood T cells in healthy people across ages. A J-beta primer mix and a sample-barcoded 5' primer were used in a second PCR of about 7 to 12 cycles. TCRdb called the 5' RACE reads again in MiXCR, with one record for every CDR3 protein. Among about 830,000 distinct CDR3 sequences listed, around two thirds were seen once. This clonotype was obtained from a man aged 25-45 years in good health. The sequencing sample was made of blood.

The CDR3 DNA follows: TGTGCCAGCAGCGTAGATTTTGGGAGTACCACTGAAGCTTTCTTT. As protein: CASSVDFGSTTEAFF. V and J are TRBV9 and TRBJ1-1, with D uncertain. In germline, CDR1 is SGDLS, CDR2 YYNGEE. The CDR3 loop spans 15 amino acids. V was cut by 0 bases and J by 4 bases, with 13 bases left in between. Complete variable domain (other parts from reference TRBV9 and TRBJ1-1): DSGVTQTPKHLITATGQRVTLRCSPRSGDLSVYWYQQSLDQGLQFLIQYYNGEERAKGNILERFSAQQFPDLHSELNLSSLELGDSALYFCASSVDFGSTTEAFFGQGTRLTVV.